This is a list of T cell receptor beta chains from one sample in a study of human T cells and chemical hapten exposure. MiXCR, applied by TCRdb to the RACE reads, yields one record per CDR3 protein. The top ten clones hold roughly 2.6% of a sample with 350,000 to 450,000 distinct CDR3 sequences, approximately 5.1% of them seen once. The sequences come from whole blood, collected in connection with sensitization to the hapten diphenylcyclopropenone (DPC). The source of these receptors is a woman aged 50 to 65 with alopecia areata. Some clones in this sample may be carry-over from other donors' samples. Both conserved end residues are part of each CDR3. The order of the fields is J gene, CDR3 length, V gene, D gene, clone size, CDR3 DNA, CDR3 protein. The D gene is left open where the match is weak. Only part of the rows carry a size: once, few, many, or a class if the clone is expanded.

TRBJ2-7	16	TRBV4-1	-	few	TGCGCCAGCAGCCAAGATACGGTCGGAGTCTCCTACGAGCAGTACTTC	CASSQDTVGVSYEQYF
TRBJ2-3	16	TRBV7-2	-	-	TGTGCCAGCAGCTTCCCTAAACTAGTAAGCACAGATACGCAGTATTTT	CASSFPKLVSTDTQYF
TRBJ1-6	16	TRBV6-5	-	many	TGTGCCAGCAGTTCTAAGGGGAGCTCCTATAATTCACCCCTCCACTTT	CASSSKGSSYNSPLHF
TRBJ2-5	14	TRBV29-1	-	-	TGCAGCGCCGCTCCCCAGGGTATCAAAGAGACCCAGTACTTC	CSAAPQGIKETQYF
TRBJ1-6	14	TRBV7-9	TRBD1	-	TGTGCCAGCAGCTTGACAGGGGAGAATTCACCCCTCCACTTT	CASSLTGENSPLHF
TRBJ1-2	17	TRBV2	TRBD1	few	TGTGCCAGATCATACTCCATCCCGGGACAGGGGCTCTATGGCTACACCTTC	CARSYSIPGQGLYGYTF
TRBJ2-6	17	TRBV4-1	-	-	TGCGCCAGCAGCGCGTTTTTAGTTGACTCTGGGGCCAACGTCCTGACTTTC	CASSAFLVDSGANVLTF
TRBJ1-6	15	TRBV5-1	-	-	TGCGCCAGCAGCTTTTCGGGCTCTGATAATTCACCCCTCCACTTT	CASSFSGSDNSPLHF
TRBJ2-1	18	TRBV12-3/TRBV12-4	TRBD2	-	TGTGCCAGCAGTTTAGAAATTATTGTGGGGGGGAGAAGCGATGAGCAGTTCTTC	CASSLEIIVGGRSDEQFF
TRBJ2-2	16	TRBV7-2	TRBD2	-	TGTGCCAGCAGCTTATATGGTAGCGGGAGCGGCGGGGAGCTGTTTTTT	CASSLYGSGSGGELFF
TRBJ1-1	15	TRBV6-5	-	many	TGTGCCAGCAGTCGACCACAGACCATGAACACTGAAGCTTTCTTT	CASSRPQTMNTEAFF
TRBJ1-3	13	TRBV4-3	-	few	TGCGCCAGCAGCCTCGACCCGGACAACACCATATATTTT	CASSLDPDNTIYF
TRBJ2-1	15	TRBV11-2	TRBD2	-	TGTGCCAGCACCCAAACTAGCGGAGGTCACAATGAGCAGTTCTTC	CASTQTSGGHNEQFF
TRBJ2-7	15	TRBV27	TRBD2	few	TGTGCCAGCAGCTGGACTAGCGGGCCCGTCTACGAGCAGTACTTC	CASSWTSGPVYEQYF
TRBJ1-4	12	TRBV29-1	-	many	TGCAGCGTTTTCTCAGGGAATGAAAAACTGTTTTTT	CSVFSGNEKLFF
TRBJ2-5	13	TRBV29-1	-	-	TGCAGCGTTACGAGGGGAGGAAGAGAGACCCAGTACTTC	CSVTRGGRETQYF
TRBJ2-2	14	TRBV27	-	few	TGTGCCAGCAGTTTAGTCAGGGAGTCGGGGGAGCTGTTTTTT	CASSLVRESGELFF
TRBJ2-7	16	TRBV20-1	-	-	TGCAGTGCTAGAGTGAGGGGGACAAAGGCTGCCTACGAGCAGTACTTC	CSARVRGTKAAYEQYF
TRBJ1-4	13	TRBV7-2	-	-	TGTGCCAGCAGCGTCATGCTCGGAGAAAAACTGTTTTTT	CASSVMLGEKLFF
TRBJ1-1	12	TRBV30	-	many	TGTGCCTGGAGTGTTCACCACACTGAAGCTTTCTTT	CAWSVHHTEAFF
TRBJ2-3	15	TRBV7-2	TRBD2	many	TGTGCCAGCAGCCGAGCGGGAGGGCCAGGAGATACGCAGTATTTT	CASSRAGGPGDTQYF
TRBJ2-5	17	TRBV6-5	-	many	TGTGCCAGCAGCTTCCGGGCGGCGCAGGGTCTGCAGAAGGCCCAGTACTTC	CASSFRAAQGLQKAQYF
TRBJ2-7	14	TRBV28	-	many	TGTGCCAGCGCCCCGGAGGAAGGGCTTTACGAGCAGTACTTC	CASAPEEGLYEQYF
TRBJ2-1	16	TRBV28	-	many	TGTGCCAGCAGTCCCCCCGGAGGTAGCGGCTACAATGAGCAGTTCTTC	CASSPPGGSGYNEQFF
TRBJ1-4	15	TRBV2	-	few	TGTGCCGCCAAGTCAGTTAGGGGAACTAATGAAAAACTGTTTTTT	CAAKSVRGTNEKLFF
TRBJ2-1	13	TRBV29-1	TRBD2	-	TGCAGCGTCCTCAGCGGGGGGGCCAATGAGCAGTTCTTC	CSVLSGGANEQFF
TRBJ1-6	17	TRBV6-1	-	many	TGTGCCAGCAGTTACCCTCTGACGGCGGGCGCGATTTCACCCCTCCACTTT	CASSYPLTAGAISPLHF
TRBJ2-7	14	TRBV3-1	TRBD1	many	TGTGCCAGCAGCCAAGGGACAGGGTACTACGAGCAGTACTTC	CASSQGTGYYEQYF
TRBJ2-4	13	TRBV10-3	-	few	TGTGCCATCTCGAAGGGAGAGGGTGACATTCAGTACTTC	CAISKGEGDIQYF
TRBJ2-7	13	TRBV7-2	-	-	TGTGCCAGCAGCCCGGGATGGGCCCCCGAGCAGTACTTC	CASSPGWAPEQYF
TRBJ2-2	15	TRBV7-2	TRBD2	-	TGTGCCAGCATCGCGTCTAGCGGTCTCACCGGGGAGCTGTTTTTT	CASIASSGLTGELFF
TRBJ2-3	15	TRBV13	-	few	TGTGCCAGCAGCTTAGGTGACTACACCACAGATACGCAGTATTTT	CASSLGDYTTDTQYF
TRBJ2-3	10	TRBV18	-	many	TGTGCCAGCTCCCCCGGTACGCAGTATTTT	CASSPGTQYF
TRBJ2-5	14	TRBV2	TRBD2	many	TGTGCCAGCAGTGAAGTGTCTAGCGGGGGGGCCCAGTACTTC	CASSEVSSGGAQYF
TRBJ2-7	14	TRBV6-6	TRBD1	many	TGTGCCAGCCATCAAGTAGGGGGCCAAGGGGAGCAGTACTTC	CASHQVGGQGEQYF
TRBJ1-1	12	TRBV12-3/TRBV12-4	-	-	TGTGCCAGCAGTTTCAGTCACACTGAAGCTTTCTTT	CASSFSHTEAFF
TRBJ1-1	13	TRBV13	-	few	TGTGCCAGCAGAGGCGGTGAGAACACTGAAGCTTTCTTT	CASRGGENTEAFF
TRBJ2-5	17	TRBV7-9	-	-	TGTGCCAGCAGCCCCCTAGTGGGAGGGGACATCCAAGAGACCCAGTACTTC	CASSPLVGGDIQETQYF
TRBJ1-2	15	TRBV7-2	TRBD1	-	TGTGCCAGCAGCAGGGACAGGGGGCCCAACTATGGCTACACCTTC	CASSRDRGPNYGYTF
TRBJ1-6	17	TRBV4-3	-	-	TGCGCCAGCAGCCAAGAGCCCGGACAGACCTATAATTCACCCCTCCACTTT	CASSQEPGQTYNSPLHF
TRBJ1-2	15	TRBV6-5	-	-	TGTGCCAGCAGTTACTCTGTGGGGGGCGGAGAAGGCTACACCTTC	CASSYSVGGGEGYTF
TRBJ2-3	17	TRBV5-1	TRBD2	few	TGCGCCAGCAGCTTGACTAGCGGGGGGGCCAGGACAGATACGCAGTATTTT	CASSLTSGGARTDTQYF
TRBJ1-1	13	TRBV2	-	-	TGTGCCAGCAGTGTGCGGGGGGACACTGAAGCTTTCTTT	CASSVRGDTEAFF
TRBJ2-4	13	TRBV2	TRBD1	-	TGTGCCAGCAGTGCGGGACAGGTCAGCATTCAGTACTTC	CASSAGQVSIQYF
TRBJ2-3	14	TRBV2	TRBD2	few	TGTGCCAGCAATGGACTAGCCGGCACAGATACGCAGTATTTT	CASNGLAGTDTQYF
TRBJ1-2	14	TRBV5-1	-	few	TGCGCCAGCACCCCGGGACGCTCTAACTATGGCTACACCTTC	CASTPGRSNYGYTF
TRBJ2-5	12	TRBV7-2	-	many	TGTGCCAGCAGCTTAGGGATTGAGACCCAGTACTTC	CASSLGIETQYF
TRBJ2-5	15	TRBV9	-	many	TGTGCCAGCAGCGTAGGCGGGGCGTACCAAGAGACCCAGTACTTC	CASSVGGAYQETQYF
TRBJ2-5	18	TRBV7-2	TRBD2	many	TGTGCCAGCAGCCCACCCGGGACTAGCGGGGGGGCCTTGAAGACCCAGTACTTC	CASSPPGTSGGALKTQYF
TRBJ1-5	15	TRBV5-5	-	-	TGTGCCAGCAGCTTGCAGGGATTAGAAAATCAGCCCCAGCATTTT	CASSLQGLENQPQHF
TRBJ2-7	17	TRBV7-9	-	few	TGTGCCAGCAGCCCTACCCTGTCGGATTCGACAGGCCCCTCGATGCACTTC	CASSPTLSDSTGPSMHF
TRBJ1-5	13	TRBV28	-	few	TGTGCCAGCAGTCCGACGTTAGATCAGCCCCAGCATTTT	CASSPTLDQPQHF
TRBJ1-1	14	TRBV20-1	-	few	TGCAGTGCTAGACCCCGGAGCTTGGGAGCCGAAGCTTTCTTT	CSARPRSLGAEAFF